This is a list of T cell receptor beta chains from one sample in a study of cytomegalovirus exposure and HLA in healthy donors. TCRdb keeps only in-frame clones here, not all; method: immunoSEQ multiplex PCR. The table includes about 120,000 clones, 77% detected once. What was sequenced was PBMCs. Source of these receptors: a male donor in good health and CMV-seropositive. CDR3s include the opening cysteine and the closing phenylalanine or tryptophan.

>TRBV10-3|15
CAISNDRGAYNEQFF
>TRBV27|15
CASRRGTSGDGEQYF
>TRBV5-4|14
CASSLGPGEETQYF
>TRBV30|14
CAWSRLLNTGELFF
>TRBV5-1|16
CASSSGLAGLLYEQYF
>TRBV19|14
CASSGTSEGDEQFF
>TRBV9|16
CASSVGSSGVLETQYF
>TRBV6-6|15
CASSGWQQGQETQYF
>TRBV18|14
CASSPRQGSYEQYF
>TRBV7-9|15
CASSSGTGRTALQYF
>TRBV19|14
CASSLGLNTDTQYF
>TRBV19|13
CASSMGLYTEAFF
>TRBV6-1|14
CASRPGTVSYEQYF
>TRBV15|14
CATSGQGASAGYTF